Shown below are 28 T cell receptor beta chains from a single sample sequenced in a study of shared clonotypes between healthy human individuals. Sequenced by immunoSEQ multiplex PCR; TCRdb stores in-frame clones only, minus some. The sample has 2 million to 3 million clones, under 95% seen once. The sequenced material came from naive CD4+ T cells from PBMCs. Indicated subset: CD45RA+ positively selected. These receptor sequences come from a man between 18 and 35 years old in good health. Some clones in this sample may be carry-over from other donors' samples.

The V call is TRBV11-3, the J call TRBJ2-1; TRBD2 might be the D (5 bases). Between the trimmed V and J ends, which lost 1 base and 11 bases, there was a span of 15 bases. CDR1 and CDR2 (germline): SGHNT, YENEEA. The CDR3 has 14 residues. CDR3 DNA sequence: TGTGCCAGCAGCTTAGGACCTGGTACGACTAAGCAGTTCTTC. This gives the protein CASSLGPGTTKQFF.

The rearrangement links TRBV4-1 to TRBJ2-1, with 7 bases matching TRBD2. CDR1 and CDR2 from the germline V gene are MGHRA and YSYEKL. This CDR3 is built from 16 residues. The junction had 13 bases not matched to a gene; V was cut back by 4 bases and J by 7 bases. The CDR3 reads CASSRAELAAINEQFF. For the CDR3, the DNA is TGCGCCAGCAGCCGAGCGGAGCTAGCGGCGATAAATGAGCAGTTCTTC.

The chain has TRBV9 and TRBJ2-5; D assignment may be TRBD1 or TRBD2 (5 bases each). V lost 6 bases and J lost 5, with 14 bases in between. The CDR3 is made up of 13 amino acids. The germline V gene has CDR1 SGDLS and CDR2 YYNGEE. The CDR3 DNA reads TGTGCCAGCAATAAGGGGCGGGTGGAGACCCAGTACTTC. This sequence encodes CASNKGRVETQYF.

The chain is built from TRBV7-9 and TRBJ2-5, with 9 bases matching TRBD2. The CDR3 runs to 16 residues. CDR1 SEHNR and CDR2 FQNEAQ come from the germline V gene (reference sequence). V lost 1 base, J lost 1 base, and 4 bases stayed unmatched. The CDR3 DNA reads TGTGCCAGCAGCTTAGGTAGCGGGAGACTCCAAGAGACCCAGTACTTC. Amino acid sequence: CASSLGSGRLQETQYF.

A word on this clone: The sample carries other DNA sequences with the same CDR3. This chain joins TRBV5-4 and TRBJ2-1; TRBD2 might be the D (6 bases). Germline loops: CDR1 SGHNT, CDR2 YYREEE (reference sequence). Trimming took off 2 bases at V and 0 bases at J, with 9 bases between the two ends. CDR3 length: 15 amino acids. CDR3 DNA sequence: TGTGCCAGCAGCTTTAGCGGAAGCTCCTACAATGAGCAGTTCTTC. Translation gives CASSFSGSSYNEQFF.

The chain links TRBV18 to TRBJ2-7; 7 bases fit TRBD1. Germline lookup yields CDR1 KGHSH and CDR2 LQKENI. The CDR3 is 16 amino acids. V lost 3 bases and J lost 1; bases outside the gene matches: 9. CDR3 residues: CASSPQPGQSSYEQYF. CDR3 bases: TGTGCCAGCTCACCTCAGCCGGGACAGTCTTCCTACGAGCAGTACTTC.

This clone appeared once. V usage is TRBV7-6 and J usage is TRBJ2-5; the D gene is possibly TRBD2 (6 bases). The V end lost 5 bases, the J end lost 3 bases, and 13 bases lay between the germline ends. The germline gives CDR1 SGHVS, CDR2 FNYEAQ. This CDR3 is 14 amino acids long. CDR3 nucleotide sequence: TGTGCCAGCAGCAAATCCGGGACTGAAGAGACCCAGTACTTC. The encoded protein is CASSKSGTEETQYF.

In nucleotides, the CDR3 is TGTGCCAGCAGCCTGGGGGGGGCCTACTTCACAGATACGCAGTATTTT. It translates to CASSLGGAYFTDTQYF. The chain is built from TRBV5-4 and TRBJ2-3; possible D gene TRBD2, 7 bases. This CDR3 spans 16 amino acids. The V end was cut by 4 bases, the J end by 2 bases, with 17 bases between. CDR1 is SGHNT, CDR2 YYREEE, per germline (reference sequence).

This chain uses TRBV5-1 with TRBJ1-2, with 8 nucleotides matching TRBD1. V was clipped by 3 bases and J by 0 bases; unmatched bases: 4. Germline V gives CDR1 SGHRS, CDR2 YFSETQ. The CDR3 contains 15 residues. CDR3 loop: CASSYGQGANYGYTF. DNA of the CDR3: TGCGCCAGCAGCTATGGACAGGGCGCTAACTATGGCTACACCTTC.

The rearrangement uses TRBV27 and TRBJ2-7; D is possibly TRBD2 (6 bases). Germline CDR1 reads MNHEY; CDR2 reads SMNVEV (reference sequence). V was pared by 6 bases and J by 5 bases, with 17 bases between. This CDR3 comprises 14 residues. The CDR3 DNA is TGTGCCAGCAGAAGAGGGCCGGGCGGGGACGAGCAGTACTTC. Protein: CASRRGPGGDEQYF.

J is TRBJ1-1 and V is TRBV6-4, with unresolved D. Trimming cost V 3 bases and J 4 bases, with 12 bases left between them. Germline V gives CDR1 MRHNA, CDR2 SNTAGT. CDR3 length equals 14 residues. The CDR3 reads CASSEEVWSTEAFF. The CDR3 nucleotides are TGTGCCAGCAGTGAAGAGGTTTGGAGCACTGAAGCTTTCTTT.

This clone was seen once. This chain links TRBV6-6 with TRBJ1-2, with D perhaps matching TRBD1 (5 bases). Per the germline V gene, CDR1 is MNHNY and CDR2 is SVGAGI (reference sequence). CDR3 length: 15 amino acids. Trimming shortened V by 6 bases and J by 4 bases, and 18 bases separated the two germline ends. The CDR3 here is CASSPIMRQLYGYTF. The CDR3 nucleotides are TGTGCCAGCAGCCCTATCATGAGACAGCTCTATGGCTACACCTTC.

The rearrangement links TRBV7-2 to TRBJ2-7, with D possibly matching TRBD2 (6 bases). The CDR3 covers 16 residues. With 2 bases removed from V and 6 bases from J, the gap between germline ends came to 20 bases. The germline V gene encodes CDR1 SGHTA and CDR2 FQGNSA. CDR3 bases: TGTGCCAGCAGCTTATCGGCCCGGGGGACCGATGGCGAGCAGTACTTC. Amino acids: CASSLSARGTDGEQYF.

The V and J genes are TRBV7-9 and TRBJ2-7; D tentatively fits TRBD1 or TRBD2 (5 bases each). The CDR3 has 16 amino acids. Germline loops: CDR1 SEHNR, CDR2 FQNEAQ (reference sequence). The germline V and J ends were trimmed by 1 base and 4 bases, with 17 bases remaining between them. The CDR3 sequence is CASSLEAGVGRYEQYF. The CDR3 DNA reads TGTGCCAGCAGCTTAGAGGCAGGCGTGGGACGATACGAGCAGTACTTC. Using reference TRBV7-9 and TRBJ2-7 for the parts outside the CDR3, the full variable domain is DTGVSQNPRHKITKRGQNVTFRCDPISEHNRLYWYRQTLGQGPEFLTYFQNEAQLEKSRLLSDRFSAERPKGSFSTLEIQRTEQGDSAMYLCASSLEAGVGRYEQYFGPGTRLTVT.

The chain employs TRBV30 and TRBJ2-5; D might be TRBD1 (6 bases). The J call could be wrong; TRBJ2-7 is a better fit for the DNA end. Germline lookup yields CDR1 GTSNPN and CDR2 SVGIG (reference sequence). This CDR3 has 12 residues. The CDR3, as DNA: TGTGCCTGGAGTACAGGGACCTACGAGCAGTACTTC. This gives the protein CAWSTGTYEQYF.

This clone occurred a few times. The gene calls are TRBV28 and TRBJ1-2, with 12 bases identical to TRBD1. Germline V gene data show CDR1 as MDHEN and CDR2 as SYDVKM. The CDR3 has 16 residues. After removal of 4 bases from V and 7 bases from J, the junction contained 10 bases not matched to a gene. CDR3 loop: CASSSTTGTGGGGYTF. CDR3 DNA sequence: TGTGCCAGCAGTTCAACGACCGGGACAGGGGGCGGTGGCTACACCTTC.

This clone was counted a few times. The rearrangement links TRBV5-1 to TRBJ1-2, with 8 bases lining up with TRBD1. CDR1 is SGHRS and CDR2 is YFSETQ in the germline V gene. With 0 bases clipped from V and 7 bases from J, the junction kept 5 bases outside the gene matches. There are 14 residues in the CDR3. CDR3 protein: CASSLGTGSGGYTF. CDR3 nucleotides: TGCGCCAGCAGCTTGGGGACAGGGTCGGGTGGCTACACCTTC.

As for this clone: This same CDR3 is encoded by further DNA sequences in the sample. The V and J genes are TRBV7-3 and TRBJ2-2; TRBD2 matches 8 bases. This CDR3 is built from 14 residues. Germline V gives CDR1 SGHTA, CDR2 FQGTGA. J gave up 5 bases and V 4 bases, and 3 bases lay outside the gene matches. CDR3 region: CASSSREGTGELFF. CDR3 DNA sequence: TGTGCCAGCAGCTCCCGGGAGGGGACCGGGGAGCTGTTTTTT.

V usage is TRBV30 and J usage is TRBJ1-2; no firm D call. Germline CDR1 GTSNPN, CDR2 SVGIG (reference sequence). Trimming took 1 base from V and 3 from J, leaving 12 bases between them. The CDR3 consists of 14 residues. For the CDR3, the DNA is TGTGCCTGGAGTGACGTCCCTTGGGACTATGGCTACACCTTC. Translated, it gives CAWSDVPWDYGYTF.

The chain combines TRBV5-1 with TRBJ2-1; 11 bases match TRBD2. CDR1 is SGHRS and CDR2 is YFSETQ in the germline V gene. The CDR3 extends over 15 amino acids. V lost 4 bases to trimming and J lost 5 bases; unmatched junction nucleotides: 5. CDR3 residues: CASSTGLAANNEQFF. The DNA of the CDR3 is TGCGCCAGCAGCACGGGACTAGCGGCCAACAATGAGCAGTTCTTC.

With respect to this clone: Other nucleotide sequences from this sample produce the same CDR3. V usage is TRBV7-9 and J usage is TRBJ2-1; D unresolved. V gave up 3 bases and J gave up 7 bases, with 4 bases separating them. This CDR3 contains 11 residues. Germline V gives CDR1 SEHNR, CDR2 FQNEAQ (reference sequence). CDR3 nucleotide sequence: TGTGCCAGCAGCTTTTCGAATGAGCAGTTCTTC. Protein product: CASSFSNEQFF.

The gene calls are TRBV9 and TRBJ2-2, with TRBD1 matching 7 bases. Germline loops: CDR1 SGDLS, CDR2 YYNGEE. CDR3 length equals 14 residues. With 6 bases clipped from V and 3 bases from J, the junction kept 5 bases outside the gene matches. The CDR3 reads CASTRQGDTGELFF. The CDR3 DNA reads as TGTGCCAGCACCCGACAGGGAGACACCGGGGAGCTGTTTTTT.

The J gene is TRBJ2-3, the V gene TRBV18, with 10 bases identical to TRBD2. The CDR3 is 15 residues long. Unmatched junction bases numbered 5, after V lost 6 bases and J lost 2 bases. Germline-derived CDR1 and CDR2 are KGHSH and LQKENI. The CDR3 region has the DNA TGTGCCAGCTCGCTACTAGCGGGACTCACAGATACGCAGTATTTT. Amino acids: CASSLLAGLTDTQYF.

This sequence joins TRBV7-2 and TRBJ1-5; TRBD1 is a possible D gene (6 bases). The CDR3 consists of 15 residues. Germline CDR1 SGHTA, CDR2 FQGNSA. V was cut by 1 base and J by 4 bases, with 11 bases left in between. The DNA of the CDR3 is TGTGCCAGCAGCTTAGAAGCAGGGGCAAATCAGCCCCAGCATTTT. Protein product: CASSLEAGANQPQHF.

Note on this clone: The germline gene is not matched at one end of the junction; a read error may be the cause. J is TRBJ2-3 and V is TRBV7-2, with a tentative D call TRBD2 (5 bases). Germline CDR1 and CDR2: SGHTA and FQGNSA. The CDR3 runs 13 residues. The CDR3 spells CASTLAPRGTQYF. Here the CDR3 DNA reads TGTGCCAGCACCTTAGCTCCTCGGGGTACGCAGTATTTT. The variable domain in full, completed from reference TRBV7-2 and TRBJ2-3, reads GAGVSQSPSNKVTEKGKDVELRCDPISGHTALYWYRQSLGQGLEFLIYFQGNSAPDKSGLPSDRFSAERTGGSVSTLTIQRTQQEDSAVYLCASTLAPRGTQYFGPGTRLTVL.

This chain uses TRBV6-1 with TRBJ2-7; tentative D call: TRBD1 (5 bases). The germline CDR1 and CDR2 sequences are MNHNS and SASEGT. The CDR3 has 15 amino acids. Trimming cost V 2 bases and J 4 bases, with 15 bases left between them. CDR3 sequence (DNA): TGTGCCAGCAGTGAACCCGGCAGGGTAGAGTACGAGCAGTACTTC. Translated, it gives CASSEPGRVEYEQYF.

The genes are TRBV28 and TRBJ1-1; 8 bases line up with TRBD1. The CDR3 contains 12 residues. V shed 5 bases, J shed 11 bases, and the junction held 7 bases outside the gene matches. Germline V CDR1 and CDR2: MDHEN, SYDVKM. The CDR3 DNA reads as TGTGCCAGCAGTCTAGGTCAGGGGGCCGCTTTCTTT. Translation: CASSLGQGAAFF.

V gene TRBV6-5 combines with J gene TRBJ1-3; maybe TRBD1 (6 bases). Germline V gene lookup returns CDR1 MNHEY and CDR2 SVGAGI. Trimming pared 11 bases from V and 0 bases from J, leaving 17 bases between. The CDR3 loop spans 15 amino acids. The CDR3 is CASKGVGSSGNTIYF. In DNA, the CDR3 is TGTGCCTCCAAGGGGGTCGGAAGCTCTGGAAACACCATATATTTT.